Shown below are 9 T cell receptor beta chains from a single sample sequenced in a study of T cell responses to AZD1222 COVID-19 vaccine. Method: immunoSEQ multiplex PCR; TCRdb's copy keeps in-frame clones and lacks some. Of about 140,000 clones listed, 80% to 95% are singletons. Sample: peripheral blood, taken on day 0 of AZD1222 vaccination. All receptors derive from an adult in good health.

The chain combines TRBV7-9 with TRBJ2-1; D is possibly TRBD1 (6 bases). There are 11 residues in the CDR3. Germline CDR1 and CDR2: SEHNR and FQNEAQ (reference sequence). Deletions cut 5 bases from V and 9 bases from J, with 8 bases between. The CDR3 region has the DNA TGTGCCAGCAGCCGAGGGGGTGAGCAGTTCTTC. Amino acids: CASSRGGEQFF.

The chain recombines TRBV7-2 with TRBJ2-3; 10 bases match TRBD2. The CDR3 extends over 13 amino acids. The germline V gene has CDR1 SGHTA and CDR2 FQGNSA. Trimming cost V 5 bases and J 7 bases; bases outside gene matches: 3. CDR3: CASSILAGNTQYF. The CDR3 region has the DNA TGTGCCAGCAGCATACTAGCGGGGAATACGCAGTATTTT.

The chain uses TRBV2 and TRBJ1-2; no clear D gene. The CDR3 totals 14 residues. V lost 6 bases to trimming and J lost 1 base, with 12 bases between them. The germline CDR1 and CDR2 sequences are SNHLY and FYNNEI. The CDR3 nucleotides read TGTGCCAGCAGCCTCGGCCCGGATAACTATGGCTACACCTTC. Translated: CASSLGPDNYGYTF.

The rearrangement uses TRBV13 and TRBJ2-7; D is unclear. Trimming removed 0 bases from V and 5 bases from J, with 5 bases in between. Germline CDR1 is PRHDT and CDR2 is FYEKMQ (reference sequence). The CDR3 is 12 residues long. In nucleotides, the CDR3 is TGTGCCAGCAGCTTAGGAGTCCACGAGCAGTACTTC. Translated: CASSLGVHEQYF.

The gene calls are TRBV12-5 and TRBJ2-2; the match to TRBD2 covers 12 bases. Germline V gives CDR1 LGHNT, CDR2 FRNRAP. The J segment lost 6 bases and the V segment lost 5 bases, leaving 10 bases of the junction unmatched. CDR3 length: 17 amino acids. The CDR3 loop reads CASGPPLAGGGPGELFF. CDR3 nucleotide sequence: TGTGCTAGTGGTCCCCCTCTAGCGGGAGGGGGCCCCGGGGAGCTGTTTTTT.

This clone has just one count. V and J are TRBV6-5 and TRBJ2-7; D is unclear. Germline V gene data show CDR1 as MNHEY and CDR2 as SVGAGI. This CDR3 has 13 residues. Trimming shortened V by 6 bases and J by 3 bases, and 12 bases separated the two germline ends. CDR3: CASSPRSIYEQYF. Written as DNA, the CDR3 is TGTGCCAGCAGCCCAAGGAGCATCTACGAGCAGTACTTC.

This clone was recorded once. This rearrangement joins TRBV30 to TRBJ1-2; D is perhaps TRBD1 (5 bases). This CDR3 is built from 15 residues. Germline CDR1 and CDR2: GTSNPN and SVGIG (reference sequence). The CDR3 nucleotides are TGTGCTTGTACAGGCTCGACCCACCCCCTCTATGGCTACACCTTC. It specifies CACTGSTHPLYGYTF.

The chain is built from TRBV19 and TRBJ1-4, with D perhaps matching TRBD1 (5 bases). The CDR3 runs to 17 residues. Trimming took off 1 base at V and 8 bases at J, with 20 bases between the two ends. Germline V gene lookup returns CDR1 LNHDA and CDR2 SQIVND (reference sequence). The CDR3 region is CASSIGFRSGDGEKLFF. The CDR3 nucleotides are TGTGCCAGTAGTATAGGTTTTCGTAGTGGGGACGGAGAAAAACTGTTTTTT.

This clone was detected a few times. The V and J genes are TRBV6-6 and TRBJ2-1, with TRBD1 matching over 7 bases. Losses at the gene ends were 5 bases for V and 7 bases for J; bases not matched to a gene: 11. Germline lookup yields CDR1 MNHNY and CDR2 SVGAGI (reference sequence). The length of the CDR3 is 15 residues. This CDR3 is CASSRQGNIGNEQFF. The CDR3 region has the DNA TGTGCCAGCAGTCGACAGGGTAATATAGGGAATGAGCAGTTCTTC.